This TCR beta chain was identified during a study of CD8+CD57+ T cells in acquired aplastic anemia. Across the study: Mean DNA quantity obtained from sorted CD4+ and CD8+ cells was 2.5 to 4 ug. Study-wide points: Patients versus controls showed no significant CD8+ Simpson's diversity difference. A set of some 28 CD8+ CDR3 sequences was shared between patients and controls, and these sequences appeared highly expressed in patients.

All patients picked for sequencing had shown, by flow cytometry, an expansion of CD8+CD57+ cells. Note on this clonotype: Its antigen is undetermined.

This CDR3 has 15 amino acids. Trimming removed 6 bases from V and 0 bases from J, with 14 bases in between. Germline lookup yields CDR1 LNHDA and CDR2 SQIVND (reference sequence). The template used for profiling TCR beta VDJ and CDR3 was genomic DNA. TCRdb itself ran the reads through MiXCR, one entry per CDR3 protein. The sample shows tens of thousands of distinct CDR3 sequences, less than 85% of them seen only once. The chain links TRBV19 to TRBJ1-1; D gene ambiguous. The receptor comes from a human donor with aplastic anemia. The material sequenced was sorted CD4+, CD8+, or CD8+CD57+ T cells (not recorded which) from PBMCs. The CDR3 DNA reads as TGTGCCAGTAGAACTGGGGAACAAATGAACACTGAAGCTTTCTTT. Translation: CASRTGEQMNTEAFF. The full variable domain, with the rest looked up from reference TRBV19 and TRBJ1-1, is DGGITQSPKYLFRKEGQNVTLSCEQNLNHDAMYWYRQDPGQGLRLIYYSQIVNDFQKGDIAEGYSVSREKKESFPLTVTSAQKNPTAFYLCASRTGEQMNTEAFFGQGTRLTVV.